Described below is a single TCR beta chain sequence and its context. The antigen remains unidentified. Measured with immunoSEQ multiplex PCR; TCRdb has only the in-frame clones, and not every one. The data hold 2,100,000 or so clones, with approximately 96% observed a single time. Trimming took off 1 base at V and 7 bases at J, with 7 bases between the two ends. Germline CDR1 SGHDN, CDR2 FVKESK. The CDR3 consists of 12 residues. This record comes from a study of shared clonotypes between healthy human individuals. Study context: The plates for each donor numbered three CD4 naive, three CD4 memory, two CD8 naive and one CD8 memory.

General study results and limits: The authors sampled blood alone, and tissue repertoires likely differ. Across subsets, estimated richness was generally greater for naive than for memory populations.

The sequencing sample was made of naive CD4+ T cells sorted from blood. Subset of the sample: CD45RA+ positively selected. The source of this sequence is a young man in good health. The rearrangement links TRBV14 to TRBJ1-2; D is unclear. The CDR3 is CASSQVVGGYTF. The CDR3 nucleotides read TGTGCCAGCAGCCAAGTAGTGGGTGGCTACACCTTC.